One and the same sample provided the 16 T cell receptor beta chains below, sequenced in a study of spatial heterogeneity in lung cancer. TCRdb re-analysed the 5' RACE reads in MiXCR, keeping a single row per CDR3 protein. This sample yields some 40,000 distinct CDR3 sequences, of which 4% to 6% are seen a single time; roughly 25% belongs to the top ten. Regarding time point: sample taken at primary tumor resection. The authors sequenced whole RNA from tumor, nontumor lung or frozen PBMC without sorting. Source: PBMCs, taken at surgery. These receptors were collected from a female donor with early-stage non-small cell lung cancer.

At least ten counts were recorded for this clonotype. This chain joins TRBV18 and TRBJ2-2; a possible D gene is TRBD1 (6 bases). Trimming took 4 bases from V and 5 from J, leaving 11 bases between them. The CDR3 sequence is 14 residues long. Germline lookup yields CDR1 KGHSH and CDR2 LQKENI. The CDR3 loop is CASSLQGPTGELFF. In DNA form, the CDR3 reads TGTGCCAGCTCACTACAGGGCCCAACCGGGGAGCTGTTTTTT.

This clonotype was picked up many times. The V gene is TRBV20-1, the J gene TRBJ2-7; D may be TRBD2 (5 bases). Germline V lookup: CDR1 DFQATT, CDR2 SNEGSKA (reference sequence). V dropped 4 bases and J dropped 3 bases, with 13 bases sitting between them. The CDR3 has 13 residues. This CDR3 reads CSANEGEGYEQYF. The CDR3 DNA is TGCAGTGCTAACGAGGGAGAGGGCTACGAGCAGTACTTC.

The chain uses TRBV5-8 and TRBJ1-1; D is uncertain. CDR3 size: 13 residues. Trimming shortened V by 3 bases and J by 1 base, and 7 bases separated the two germline ends. CDR1 SGHTS and CDR2 YDEGEE come from the germline V gene. CDR3 protein: CASSYRRNTEAFF. CDR3 in DNA: TGTGCCAGCAGCTACCGACGGAACACTGAAGCTTTCTTT.

This clonotype was picked up many times. This sequence joins TRBV9 and TRBJ1-1; D is possibly TRBD1 (6 bases). CDR1 and CDR2 (germline): SGDLS, YYNGEE. The CDR3 contains 14 residues. Trimming removed 3 bases at V and 0 bases at J, with 9 bases between. The CDR3 loop reads CASSEDSLNTEAFF. The CDR3 region has the DNA TGTGCCAGCAGCGAGGACAGCCTGAACACTGAAGCTTTCTTT.

This clonotype was counted only a few times. The chain carries TRBV6-6 and TRBJ1-1; 7 bases are shared with TRBD1. Germline CDR1 is MNHNY and CDR2 is SVGAGI (reference sequence). This CDR3 is built from 14 residues. CDR3 sequence reads: CAGKGAVRDTEAFF. The CDR3 coding sequence is TGTGCGGGCAAGGGGGCGGTAAGGGACACTGAAGCTTTCTTT.

Many counts were recorded for this clonotype. The CDR3 sequence is CASSPRPLLNTEAFF. The CDR3 nucleotides read TGTGCCAGCAGTCCGAGGCCTCTTCTGAACACTGAAGCTTTCTTT. This chain connects TRBV12-3 or TRBV12-4 to TRBJ1-1; D remains unclear. The length of the CDR3 is 15 residues. The germline V and J ends were trimmed by 5 bases and 0 bases, with 13 bases remaining between them.

This clonotype was seen more than once but under ten times. The chain employs TRBV7-8 and TRBJ2-7, with 7 nucleotides matching TRBD2. V was pared by 3 bases and J by 6 bases, with 5 bases of the junction left unmatched. The V gene's germline CDR1 is SGHVS and CDR2 FQNEAQ. CDR3 length: 13 amino acids. This CDR3 reads CASSLRLASEQYF. Written as DNA, the CDR3 is TGTGCCAGCAGCTTGCGACTAGCCTCCGAGCAGTACTTC.

DNA of the CDR3: TGTGCCAGCAGTGCTACAGGGTCCGCTGAAGCTTTCTTT. This sequence encodes CASSATGSAEAFF. The chain combines TRBV6-1 with TRBJ1-1; weak D call: TRBD1 (6 bases). The CDR3 loop spans 13 amino acids. CDR1 is MNHNS and CDR2 is SASEGT in the germline V gene. V was pared by 4 bases and J by 6 bases, with 12 bases between.

The table lists this clonotype with many counts. The chain combines TRBV6-1 with TRBJ1-5, with D perhaps TRBD1 (5 bases). In germline, CDR1 is MNHNS, CDR2 SASEGT. The CDR3 contains 14 residues. V was trimmed by 7 bases and J by 3 bases, leaving 13 bases between them. The CDR3 loop is CASTEARVNQPQHF. CDR3 nucleotide sequence: TGTGCCAGCACCGAAGCCAGGGTCAATCAGCCCCAGCATTTT.

J is TRBJ1-2 and V is TRBV7-3, with D possibly TRBD1 on 5 matching bases. CDR3 length: 14 amino acids. Trimming took 3 bases from V and 10 from J, leaving 18 bases between them. Germline values: CDR1 SGHTA, CDR2 FQGTGA. The CDR3 is CASSLTGTLQAYTF. As DNA, the CDR3 is TGTGCCAGCAGCTTGACCGGGACCTTGCAAGCCTACACCTTC.

This clonotype was detected many times. The chain has TRBV27 and TRBJ2-7, with D perhaps matching TRBD1 or TRBD2 (6 bases each). From germline, CDR1 is MNHEY and CDR2 SMNVEV (reference sequence). Deletions cut 5 bases from V and 0 bases from J, with 14 bases between. This CDR3 comprises 15 residues. CDR3: CASSPGGGGSYEQYF. The CDR3 coding sequence is TGTGCCAGCAGTCCCGGCGGAGGGGGCTCCTACGAGCAGTACTTC.

The table lists this clonotype with many counts. The chain joins TRBV7-9 to TRBJ2-2; perhaps D is TRBD1 or TRBD2 (5 bases each). The V and J ends lost 4 bases and 0 bases respectively, with 15 bases between them. The CDR3 totals 17 residues. Germline V gene data show CDR1 as SEHNR and CDR2 as FQNEAQ (reference sequence). CDR3: CASSSTVGVANTGELFF. CDR3 nucleotide sequence: TGTGCCAGCAGCTCCACGGTGGGGGTCGCGAACACCGGGGAGCTGTTTTTT.

This sequence joins TRBV11-2 and TRBJ1-5; D is uncertain. V lost 5 bases to trimming and J lost 2 bases, with 7 bases between them. Per germline, CDR1 SGHAT and CDR2 FQNNGV. The CDR3 consists of 13 residues. The DNA of the CDR3 is TGTGCCAGCAGCCCCCGGGGCAATCAGCCCCAGCATTTT. Amino acids: CASSPRGNQPQHF.

This clonotype was detected a few times. V gene TRBV20-1 combines with J gene TRBJ1-1; weak D call: TRBD1 (6 bases). Trimming removed 0 bases at V and 0 bases at J, with 11 bases between. There are 15 residues in the CDR3. Germline CDR1 reads DFQATT; CDR2 reads SNEGSKA (reference sequence). The CDR3 spells CSARDGYRVNTEAFF. CDR3 in DNA: TGCAGTGCTAGAGATGGCTACAGGGTGAACACTGAAGCTTTCTTT.

This clonotype came up many times. This chain connects TRBV2 to TRBJ1-1, with D unclear. Germline V gene data show CDR1 as SNHLY and CDR2 as FYNNEI. The CDR3 is made up of 14 amino acids. The V end lost 5 bases, the J end lost 3 bases, and 13 bases lay between the germline ends. The CDR3 DNA is TGTGCCAGCAGTCTCAATGCCCGGGACACTGAAGCTTTCTTT. Translation gives CASSLNARDTEAFF. The full variable domain, rest sourced from reference TRBV2 and TRBJ1-1, is EPEVTQTPSHQVTQMGQEVILRCVPISNHLYFYWYRQILGQKVEFLVSFYNNEISEKSEIFDDQFSVERPDGSNFTLKIRSTKLEDSAMYFCASSLNARDTEAFFGQGTRLTVV.

This clonotype was found many times. This chain connects TRBV28 to TRBJ1-5, with 10 positions matching TRBD1. V was pared by 5 bases and J by 2 bases, with 12 bases of the junction left unmatched. Germline CDR1 is MDHEN and CDR2 is SYDVKM. The length of the CDR3 is 18 residues. The CDR3, as DNA: TGTGCCAGCAGTCCCTCGACAGGGGGCCTGATAGGCAATCAGCCCCAGCATTTT. It yields the protein CASSPSTGGLIGNQPQHF.